This T cell receptor (beta chain) emerged from a study of beta chain features in type 1 diabetes. With regard to this clone: What it binds is not known.

The sequenced template was cDNA made from the entire isolated RNA. Here immunoSEQ multiplex PCR was the method, and the copy in TCRdb shows in-frame clones only, minus some. The data show hundreds of thousands of clones, 14% seen once. Study results and caveats: For Type 1 diabetes patients, all four CD4+ subsets carried TCRB CDR3s that were moderately but significantly shorter. When cDNA is sequenced, cells with high TCR expression could be over-represented. The analysis here could not establish whether HLA type shapes TCRB rearrangement. PCR could preferentially amplify shorter templates, alike in patients and controls.

CDR1 and CDR2 from the germline V gene are ENHRY and SYGVKD. V shed 0 bases, J shed 0 bases, and the junction held 6 bases outside the gene matches. The CDR3 sequence is 19 residues long. The rearrangement joins TRBV10-3 to TRBJ2-6; TRBD1 agrees at 9 bases. The TCR originated in a man younger than 40 in good health. The sequenced sample was naive CD4+ T cells from blood. CDR3 region: CAISESGQGSTSGANVLTF. The DNA of the CDR3 is TGTGCCATCAGTGAGTCAGGACAGGGGAGCACCTCTGGGGCCAACGTCCTGACTTTC.